This paragraph covers one TCR beta chain sequence. This entry is derived from a study of blood T cell repertoires in COVID-19. Produced via immunoSEQ multiplex PCR; TCRdb's table is partial and in-frame only. This sample has about 60,000 clones, with about 77% found just once. The sequence was obtained from a human donor in a cohort sampled during active COVID-19. Sequenced input: peripheral blood.

In DNA, the CDR3 is TGTGCCAGTAGTATACCACAGGGAACTGAAGCTTTCTTT. Its translation is CASSIPQGTEAFF. The rearrangement joins TRBV19 to TRBJ1-1, with a weak D call TRBD1 (6 bases). Trimming pared 2 bases from V and 5 bases from J, leaving 9 bases between. CDR3 length equals 13 residues. Germline CDR1 and CDR2: LNHDA and SQIVND (reference sequence).